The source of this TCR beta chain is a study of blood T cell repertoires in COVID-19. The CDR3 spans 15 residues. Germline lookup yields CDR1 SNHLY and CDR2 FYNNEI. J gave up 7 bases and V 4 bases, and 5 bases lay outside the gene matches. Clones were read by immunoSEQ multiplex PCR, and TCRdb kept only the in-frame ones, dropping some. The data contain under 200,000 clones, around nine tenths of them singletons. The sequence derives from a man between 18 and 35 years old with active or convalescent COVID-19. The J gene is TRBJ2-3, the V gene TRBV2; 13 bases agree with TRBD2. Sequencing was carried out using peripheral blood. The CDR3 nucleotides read TGTGCCAGCAGTGGTGGGACTAGCGGGGCTAATACGCAGTATTTT. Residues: CASSGGTSGANTQYF. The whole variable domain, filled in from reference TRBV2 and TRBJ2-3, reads EPEVTQTPSHQVTQMGQEVILRCVPISNHLYFYWYRQILGQKVEFLVSFYNNEISEKSEIFDDQFSVERPDGSNFTLKIRSTKLEDSAMYFCASSGGTSGANTQYFGPGTRLTVL.